These T cell receptor beta chains were read from a single sample in a study of blood T cell repertoires in COVID-19. Sequencing was performed with immunoSEQ multiplex PCR; in TCRdb, only in-frame clones are kept and a portion is missing. The sample includes tens of thousands of clones, approximately 86% seen only once; the top ten take 0.9% to 1.5%. Input material: peripheral blood. Receptor source: a man aged 40-49 years with acute or convalescent COVID-19. CDR3s include the opening cysteine and the closing phenylalanine or tryptophan. The order of the fields is D gene, J gene, clone size, V gene, CDR3 DNA, CDR3 protein. A D gene is named only where the DNA matches it firmly. Clone sizes are given selectively: once, few, many, or a class where the clone is expanded.

NA TRBJ1-5 NA TRBV6-5 TGTGCCAGCAGTTACACGACACAAGGCAATCAGCCCCAGCATTTT CASSYTTQGNQPQHF
NA TRBJ1-6 NA TRBV12-3/TRBV12-4 TGTGCCAGCAGTTTAGCTAACAGGACACCCCTCCACTTT CASSLANRTPLHF
TRBD1 TRBJ1-6 NA TRBV5-5 TGTGCCAGCAGCTTTGGACAGGGGAGTTCACCCCTCCACTTT CASSFGQGSSPLHF
NA TRBJ1-5 NA TRBV30 TGTGCCTGGAGTGTACGTCCAGAAGAGCCCCAGCATTTT CAWSVRPEEPQHF
NA TRBJ1-2 NA TRBV3-1/TRBV3-2 TGTGCCAGCAGCCAAGTTGCCTACTGGGGGCGCGACTATGGCTACACCTTC CASSQVAYWGRDYGYTF
NA TRBJ1-2 NA TRBV6-5 TGTGCCAGCAGGGCTACAGGGAACTATGGCTACACCTTC CASRATGNYGYTF
NA TRBJ2-3 NA TRBV5-1 TGCGCCAGCAGACCGGACACTGGAGATACGCAGTATTTT CASRPDTGDTQYF
NA TRBJ2-5 NA TRBV11-3 TGTGCCAGCAGCTTAGATCGGATAGGGGCGTCGGGCAACCAAGAGACCCAGTACTTC CASSLDRIGASGNQETQYF
NA TRBJ1-1 NA TRBV30 TGTGCCTGGGGAATTGGGAGCACTGAAGCTTTCTTT CAWGIGSTEAFF
NA TRBJ2-7 NA TRBV11-3 TGTGCCAGCAGCAAGGAGGCAGGGGACTACGAGCAGTACTTC CASSKEAGDYEQYF
TRBD1 TRBJ1-1 NA TRBV4-1 TGCGCCAGCAGCCATCCAGGGGGCGGTAACACTGAAGCTTTCTTT CASSHPGGGNTEAFF
NA TRBJ2-3 NA TRBV19 TGTGCCACTGCAGGCGGGCCACCCTATACCACAGATACGCAGTATTTT CATAGGPPYTTDTQYF
TRBD1 TRBJ2-7 NA TRBV6-5 TGTGCCAGCAGTCTTGACAGGGTGTACGAGCAGTACTTC CASSLDRVYEQYF
NA TRBJ1-2 once TRBV18 TGTGCCAGCTCACCCAATGTCTATGGCTACACCTTC CASSPNVYGYTF
TRBD1 TRBJ1-1 NA TRBV7-3 TGTGCCAGCAGCTTAAGGGACAGGACTGAAGCTTTCTTT CASSLRDRTEAFF